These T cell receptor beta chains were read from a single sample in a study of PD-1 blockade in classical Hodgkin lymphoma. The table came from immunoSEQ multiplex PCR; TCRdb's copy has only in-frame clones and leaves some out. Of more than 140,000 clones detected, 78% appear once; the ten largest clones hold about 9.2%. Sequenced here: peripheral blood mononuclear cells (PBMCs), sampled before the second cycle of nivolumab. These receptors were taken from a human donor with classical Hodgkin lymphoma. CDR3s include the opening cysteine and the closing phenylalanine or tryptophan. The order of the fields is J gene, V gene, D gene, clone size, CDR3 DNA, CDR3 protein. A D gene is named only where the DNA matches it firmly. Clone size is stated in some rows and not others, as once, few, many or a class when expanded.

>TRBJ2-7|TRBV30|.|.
TGTGCCTGGACGACCAAGAAAGACTGGGGCGGAGAGCAGTACTTC
CAWTTKKDWGGEQYF
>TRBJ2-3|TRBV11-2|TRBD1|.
TGTGCCAGCAGGACAGGGTTATTAGATACGCAGTATTTT
CASRTGLLDTQYF
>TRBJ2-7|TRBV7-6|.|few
TGTGCCAGCAGCTTATATCAGGGAAACTACGAGCAGTACTTC
CASSLYQGNYEQYF
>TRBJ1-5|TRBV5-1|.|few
TGCGCCAGCAGCTTGGGTACAGGGCGTCAGCCCCAGCATTTT
CASSLGTGRQPQHF
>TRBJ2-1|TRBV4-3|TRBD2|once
TGCGCCAGCAGCCAAGTTACTAGCGGGGTCTACAATGAGCAGTTCTTC
CASSQVTSGVYNEQFF
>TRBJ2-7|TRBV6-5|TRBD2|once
TGTGCCAGCAGTTACTCGAGGCTAGCGGGGTCCTACGAGCAGTACTTC
CASSYSRLAGSYEQYF
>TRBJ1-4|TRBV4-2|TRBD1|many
TGTGCCAGCAGCCCGTCCCGTGGACAGGGAGTTGAAAAACTGTTTTTT
CASSPSRGQGVEKLFF
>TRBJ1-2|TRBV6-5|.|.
TGTGCCAGCAGTTACGACAGCCCTTATGGCTACACCTTC
CASSYDSPYGYTF
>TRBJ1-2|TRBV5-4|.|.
TGTGCCAGCAGCTTGATAGGGATGGACTATGGCTACACCTTC
CASSLIGMDYGYTF
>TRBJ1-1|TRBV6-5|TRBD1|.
TGTGCCAGCAGTGACAGGGCCCGAAGTGGTGAAGCTTTCTTT
CASSDRARSGEAFF
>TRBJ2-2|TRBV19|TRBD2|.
TGTGCCAGTAGTATAGGACTAGCAGGGACCGGGGAGCTGTTTTTT
CASSIGLAGTGELFF
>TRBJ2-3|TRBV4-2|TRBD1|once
TGTGCCAGCAGCCAAGATCTGGACAGGGGCCCAGGCACAGATACGCAGTATTTT
CASSQDLDRGPGTDTQYF
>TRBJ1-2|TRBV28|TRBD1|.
TGTGCCAGCATGGTTAGACAGGGGTCGAACTATGGCTACACCTTC
CASMVRQGSNYGYTF
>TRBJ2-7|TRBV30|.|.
TGTGCCTGTATCAGCTCCTACGAGCAGTACTTC
CACISSYEQYF
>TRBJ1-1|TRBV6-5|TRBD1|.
TGTGCCAGCAGTTACTCCGGACAGGGGGACACTGAAGCTTTCTTT
CASSYSGQGDTEAFF
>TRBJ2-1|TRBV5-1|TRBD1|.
TGCGCCAGCAGCTCAACGGGACAGTTGGGAAATGAGCAGTTCTTC
CASSSTGQLGNEQFF
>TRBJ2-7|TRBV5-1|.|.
TGCGCCAGCAGCTTGTCGGGGAATGGGTACGAGCAGTACTTC
CASSLSGNGYEQYF
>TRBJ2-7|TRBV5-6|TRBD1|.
TGTGCCAGCAGCCAACCGGGACAGAGCTCCTACGAGCAGTACTTC
CASSQPGQSSYEQYF
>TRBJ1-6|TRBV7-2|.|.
TGTGCCAGCAGCACCCAGGCCATGGGACGGTATAATTCACCCCTCCACTTT
CASSTQAMGRYNSPLHF
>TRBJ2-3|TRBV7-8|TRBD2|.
TGTGCCAGCAGCAATGGACTAGCGGGAGGAACAGATACGCAGTATTTT
CASSNGLAGGTDTQYF
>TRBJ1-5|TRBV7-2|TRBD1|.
TGTGCCAGCAGCTCCGGGACAGCTTATAGCAATCAGCCCCAGCATTTT
CASSSGTAYSNQPQHF
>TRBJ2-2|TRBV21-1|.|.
TGTGCCAGCAGCAAAACTACTAGCGTAAACACCGGGGAGCTGTTTTTT
CASSKTTSVNTGELFF
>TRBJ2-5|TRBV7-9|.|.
TGTGCCAGCAGCGCAGCCCAAGAGACCCAGTACTTC
CASSAAQETQYF
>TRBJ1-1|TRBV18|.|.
TGTGCCAGCTCACCTTCCTGGACAGTGGGGAACACTGAAGCTTTCTTT
CASSPSWTVGNTEAFF
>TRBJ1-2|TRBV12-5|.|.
TGTGCTAGTGGGCCCCACACAGGGAACTATGGCTACACCTTC
CASGPHTGNYGYTF
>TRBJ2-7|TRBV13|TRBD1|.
TGTGCCAGCAGCTCGACAGGGTCCTCCTACGAGCAGTACTTC
CASSSTGSSYEQYF
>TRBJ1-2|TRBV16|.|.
TGTGCCAGCAGCCAATCGGGGACTCCCAACTATGGCTACACCTTC
CASSQSGTPNYGYTF
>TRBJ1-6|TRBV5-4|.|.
TGTGCCAGCAGCCGGACCACCTCAGGTTCACCCCTCCACTTT
CASSRTTSGSPLHF
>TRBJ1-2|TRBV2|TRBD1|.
TGTGCCAGCAGGAACCGGCCGGGACAGGGGGCCTATGGCTACACCTTC
CASRNRPGQGAYGYTF
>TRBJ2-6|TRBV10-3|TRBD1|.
TGTGCCATCAACGGATTACCCGACAGGGTAACTGGGGCCAACGTCCTGACTTTC
CAINGLPDRVTGANVLTF
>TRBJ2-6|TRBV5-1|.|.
TGCGCCAGCCGAACCTCTTTCTCTGGGGCCAACGTCCTGACTTTC
CASRTSFSGANVLTF
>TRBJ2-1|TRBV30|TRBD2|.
TGTGCCTGGAGTGTAATCCCAAGGACTAGCGGGAGTGTGAATGAGCAGTTCTTC
CAWSVIPRTSGSVNEQFF
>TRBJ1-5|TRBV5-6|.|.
TGTGCCAGCAGCTACTACTCACAGGGTTTTAATCAGCCCCAGCATTTT
CASSYYSQGFNQPQHF
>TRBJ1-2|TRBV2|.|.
TGTGCCAGCGGGGCGGACAGAATGAGTTATGGCTACACCTTC
CASGADRMSYGYTF
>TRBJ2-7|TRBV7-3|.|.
TGTGCCAGCAGCTTCGGGGTAGCCGGGGCCAACGAGCAGTACTTC
CASSFGVAGANEQYF
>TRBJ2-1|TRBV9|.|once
TGTGCCAGCAGCGTCGGAGTAAGCTCCTACAATGAGCAGTTCTTC
CASSVGVSSYNEQFF
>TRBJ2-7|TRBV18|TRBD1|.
TGTGCCAGCTCACCATGGACAGGGTCCTACGAGCAGTACTTC
CASSPWTGSYEQYF
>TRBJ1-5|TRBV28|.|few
TGTGCCAGCAGTTTATGGCAGGGTAGCCAGCCCCAGCATTTT
CASSLWQGSQPQHF
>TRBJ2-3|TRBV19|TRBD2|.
TGTGCCAGTAGTATAGTAACCATACTAGCGGGAGGGTCAGATACGCAGTATTTT
CASSIVTILAGGSDTQYF
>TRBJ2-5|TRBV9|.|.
TGTGCCAGCAGCGTAGCCGGGTCCCTTTGGGAGACCCAGTACTTC
CASSVAGSLWETQYF
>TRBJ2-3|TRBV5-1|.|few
TGCGCCAGCAGCAGAGACGGAACTAGCACAGATACGCAGTATTTT
CASSRDGTSTDTQYF